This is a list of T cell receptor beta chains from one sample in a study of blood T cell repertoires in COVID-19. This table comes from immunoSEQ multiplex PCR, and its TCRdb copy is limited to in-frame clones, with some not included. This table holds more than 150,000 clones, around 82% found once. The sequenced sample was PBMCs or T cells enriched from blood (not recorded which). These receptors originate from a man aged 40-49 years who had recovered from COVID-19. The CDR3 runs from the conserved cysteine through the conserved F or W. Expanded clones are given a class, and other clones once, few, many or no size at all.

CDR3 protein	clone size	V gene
CASSGTVTDAQYF	.	TRBV19
CASSVGRSGNTIYF	.	TRBV9
CAIRVREDSSEQYF	once	TRBV10-3
CASSQFSGTGNTIYF	many	TRBV7-7
CASRRDTNYGYTF	.	TRBV7-9
CASRSYRGGGQPQHF	.	TRBV5-1
CASSTGMLSDGYTF	.	TRBV5-1
CASRTSGYDEQFF	.	TRBV12-3/TRBV12-4
CASTTASGYRYGYTF	few	TRBV6-5
CASSQGRGGSPEAFF	few	TRBV5-1
CASSFLGQHYGYTF	.	TRBV7-9
CASSSQGRTGISYEQYF	.	TRBV27
CASSSTGNEQFF	.	TRBV7-2
CASSVSSQVWDEQFF	.	TRBV5-1
CAISGGTGGRLYQPQHF	once	TRBV10-3
CASRSRTGSNEQFF	.	TRBV11-3
CASSPPYSPLHF	.	TRBV18
CASSLAPSVYQETQYF	.	TRBV5-1
CASSLSGGVMHEQYF	few	TRBV28
CASSFSGDNTQYF	.	TRBV27
CASSGQGPGELFF	.	TRBV19
CASSLVQANIQYF	.	TRBV12-3/TRBV12-4
CATGRLGSGTGVYNEQFF	.	TRBV7-9
CASSRDISNQPQHF	few	TRBV7-9
CASTIRGPANYGYTF	.	TRBV19
CASSYSTATAVNGYTF	few	TRBV6-5
CASSPTTGSGNTIYF	once	TRBV18
CSTVGGRDGYTF	.	TRBV29-1
CASSGSQAEAFF	.	TRBV11-2
CASTDRGYEKLFF	.	TRBV2
CASGLTNGGWDSNYGYTF	.	TRBV12-5
CASSVEEGAGYTF	.	TRBV9
CASSWTDLSGANVLTF	.	TRBV5-4
CASRIYGTNNEAFF	.	TRBV6-5
CASSIQGSGGPQHF	.	TRBV19
CASSQVQNFNIQYF	.	TRBV3-1/TRBV3-2
CARERDREYNEQFF	.	TRBV19
CASRSPGGKNTEAFF	.	TRBV2
CASSLAAGGAEEQYF	.	TRBV7-6
CASSYARRTGAPSNQPQHF	.	TRBV6-2/TRBV6-3
CASGSNSPLHF	once	TRBV12-3/TRBV12-4
CASSQVRRQGMYGYTF	.	TRBV3-1/TRBV3-2
CASSYSNAGWETQYF	.	TRBV6-5
CASSRLVAKNIQYF	once	TRBV6-5
CASSFAGRSYEQYF	.	TRBV5-6
CASSPRTGLSNQPQHF	.	TRBV19
CASSYAGQAPYEQYF	.	TRBV11-3
CASSVGDSGGVFQFF	.	TRBV9
CASSLVARVGTDTQYF	once	TRBV5-1
CASSADRVDGYTF	.	TRBV6-2/TRBV6-3
CASSVSFLGVTDTGELFF	.	TRBV10-1
CASTDGGNYGYTF	.	TRBV28
CASRSSGSNTEAFF	.	TRBV7-6
CASSPREQAIEAFF	.	TRBV9
CASDSLPGQGGNEQFF	.	TRBV5-1
CASSLAGTGKGYTF	.	TRBV13
CASSQGSSGSFYNEQFF	.	TRBV23-1
CASSIWTVAKNIQYF	.	TRBV7-6
CASTRQYNSPLHF	.	TRBV19
CASRPHPVNQETQYF	.	TRBV28